The sequence of this TCR beta chain was determined in a study of identical twins. This clonotype came up many times. Via MiXCR, TCRdb re-called the 5' RACE reads, giving one row per CDR3 protein. There are about 900,000 distinct CDR3 sequences in the sample; more than 9% occur only once, and around 1.5% lies in the top ten. These data also formed part of another study, on yellow fever vaccine responses in identical twins.

Sequencing used PBMCs. This TCR was recovered from a woman between 18 and 29 years old in good health.

The CDR3 nucleotides are TGTGCCAGCAGCCCCCTTGGGCTGTGGGATGAAAAACTGTTTTTT. This encodes CASSPLGLWDEKLFF. This rearrangement joins TRBV7-9 to TRBJ1-4; D remains unclear. V lost 5 bases, J lost 6 bases, and 16 bases lay in between. Germline V gene sequence: CDR1 SEHNR, CDR2 FQNEAQ (reference sequence). CDR3 length: 15 residues.